One and the same sample provided the 28 T cell receptor beta chains below, sequenced in a study of T cell repertoires in cytomegalovirus infection. TCRdb independently ran MiXCR on the reads; one entry per CDR3 protein. The sample contains about 180,000 distinct CDR3 sequences, 14% of which appear only once. The sample comprised PBMCs. The receptors shown here come from a human donor in good health (CMV status not recorded). Some clones in this sample may be carry-over from other donors' samples.

There are many counts of this clonotype. The CDR3 sequence is CASSLDPSGSYGYTF. Here the CDR3 DNA reads TGTGCCAGCAGCTTAGATCCGAGCGGGTCGTATGGCTACACCTTC. J is TRBJ1-2 and V is TRBV7-2; D is unclear. The germline CDR1 and CDR2 sequences are SGHTA and FQGNSA. The CDR3 spans 15 residues. V lost 1 base and J 5 bases, leaving 14 bases between the germline ends. Combining the CDR3 with reference TRBV7-2 and TRBJ1-2 gives the whole variable domain GAGVSQSPSNKVTEKGKDVELRCDPISGHTALYWYRQSLGQGLEFLIYFQGNSAPDKSGLPSDRFSAERTGGSVSTLTIQRTQQEDSAVYLCASSLDPSGSYGYTFGSGTRLTVV.

This clonotype came up many times. The rearrangement joins TRBV7-9 to TRBJ2-7; 9 nucleotides match TRBD1. CDR1 and CDR2 from the germline V gene are SEHNR and FQNEAQ (reference sequence). There are 14 residues in the CDR3. V shed 5 bases and J 2 bases; nucleotides not matched to a gene: 4. The CDR3 loop reads CASSRTGDPYEQYF. CDR3 DNA sequence: TGTGCCAGCAGCCGGACAGGGGACCCCTACGAGCAGTACTTC.

This clonotype was seen ten or more times. The gene calls are TRBV7-3 and TRBJ1-2; D gene uncertain. V lost 8 bases and J 6 bases, leaving 13 bases between the germline ends. CDR1 and CDR2 (germline): SGHTA, FQGTGA. The CDR3 spans 12 residues. The CDR3 nucleotides are TGTGCCAGCGGGTACAACGGAGATGGCTACACCTTC. This codes for CASGYNGDGYTF.

This clonotype was detected many times. J is TRBJ2-3 and V is TRBV6-5; weak D call: TRBD2 (5 bases). The CDR3 length is 14 residues. V lost 4 bases and J lost 0, with 8 bases in between. Germline V gene lookup returns CDR1 MNHEY and CDR2 SVGAGI. Here the CDR3 DNA reads TGTGCCAGCAGTTTGACTATCAGCACAGATACGCAGTATTTT. Amino acid sequence: CASSLTISTDTQYF.

This clonotype was seen ten or more times. The chain joins TRBV12-3 or TRBV12-4 to TRBJ1-1; D is unresolved. With 3 bases removed from V and 0 bases from J, the gap between germline ends came to 5 bases. The CDR3 loop spans 13 amino acids. This CDR3 reads CASSFRMNTEAFF. DNA for the CDR3: TGTGCCAGCAGTTTCCGGATGAACACTGAAGCTTTCTTT.

This clonotype appeared many times. The chain is built from TRBV5-1 and TRBJ1-6, with TRBD1 as a possible D gene (6 bases). Germline loops: CDR1 SGHRS, CDR2 YFSETQ. The germline V and J ends were trimmed by 0 bases and 9 bases, with 13 bases remaining between them. This CDR3 is built from 15 residues. The CDR3 DNA is TGCGCCAGCAGCTTGGGACAGGAAAGGAGTTCACCCCTCCACTTT. Encoded protein: CASSLGQERSSPLHF.

This clonotype was seen many times. This chain connects TRBV19 to TRBJ2-1; 13 positions match TRBD2. J was trimmed by 4 bases and V by 7 bases; bases with no gene match: 1. This CDR3 is built from 14 residues. The V gene's germline CDR1 is LNHDA and CDR2 SQIVND (reference sequence). CDR3 amino acids: CASKGLAGYNEQFF. DNA of the CDR3: TGTGCCAGTAAGGGACTAGCGGGATACAATGAGCAGTTCTTC.

This clonotype appeared a few times. The gene calls are TRBV11-2 and TRBJ1-5; 11 nucleotides match TRBD1. The CDR3 runs to 15 residues. V lost 6 bases and J lost 6; bases outside the gene matches: 7. Germline CDR1 reads SGHAT; CDR2 reads FQNNGV. The CDR3 DNA sequence: TGTGCCAGCAGTCGGGACAGGGGGTTTATTCAGCCCCAGCATTTT. Translation gives CASSRDRGFIQPQHF.

This clonotype appeared many times. The chain combines TRBV29-1 with TRBJ2-3; D unresolved. The CDR3 runs 12 residues. Germline CDR1 and CDR2: SQVTM and ANQGSEA. V was pared by 6 bases and J by 1 base, with 8 bases between. The CDR3 reads CSVPDRTDTQYF. The CDR3 DNA reads TGCAGCGTCCCTGACCGCACAGATACGCAGTATTTT.

This clonotype has a count of ten or more. This chain uses TRBV7-2 with TRBJ2-2; D remains unclear. The CDR3 length is 12 residues. V dropped 5 bases and J dropped 2 bases, with 3 bases sitting between them. Germline V gives CDR1 SGHTA, CDR2 FQGNSA. CDR3 residues: CASSVNTGELFF. The CDR3 bases are TGTGCCAGCAGCGTCAACACCGGGGAGCTGTTTTTT.

This clonotype has a count of ten or more. The chain is built from TRBV3-1 and TRBJ2-1, with D perhaps matching TRBD1 (6 bases). This CDR3 is 15 amino acids long. The V end lost 2 bases, the J end lost 4 bases, and 12 bases lay between the germline ends. The germline V gene has CDR1 LGHDT and CDR2 YNNKEL (reference sequence). The CDR3 bases are TGTGCCAGCAGCCAATTAGGACAGCCATACAATGAGCAGTTCTTC. Protein product: CASSQLGQPYNEQFF.

This clonotype was picked up many times. CDR3 sequence (DNA): TGCGCCAGCAGCTTGGCCCCAGTAGCGGGGAACAATGAGCAGTTCTTC. Amino acids: CASSLAPVAGNNEQFF. This chain uses TRBV5-1 with TRBJ2-1, with 8 bases identical to TRBD2. V gave up 0 bases and J gave up 5 bases; unmatched junction bases: 7. Per germline, CDR1 SGHRS and CDR2 YFSETQ. The CDR3 sequence is 16 residues long.

In its sample, this clonotype was seen many times. V is TRBV7-2 and J is TRBJ2-3, with a weak D call TRBD2 (6 bases). From germline, CDR1 is SGHTA and CDR2 FQGNSA. V gave up 1 base and J gave up 6 bases, with 23 bases separating them. The CDR3 contains 18 residues. The CDR3 nucleotides are TGTGCCAGCAGCTTAGTAGTGCTTAGCATTCAGGAGGGGGATACGCAGTATTTT. It is translated as CASSLVVLSIQEGDTQYF.

This clonotype was observed at least ten times. The rearrangement uses TRBV7-2 and TRBJ1-2, with TRBD1 identical over 9 bases. This CDR3 region has 14 residues. After removal of 1 base from V and 6 bases from J, the junction contained 3 bases not matched to a gene. Germline CDR1 reads SGHTA; CDR2 reads FQGNSA. The CDR3 DNA is TGTGCCAGCAGCTTAGAAACAGGGGGCCATGGCTACACCTTC. Encoded protein: CASSLETGGHGYTF.

The genes are TRBV19 and TRBJ2-1; possible D gene TRBD1, 6 bases. This CDR3 has 15 residues. V was clipped by 8 bases and J by 2 bases, with 16 bases between them. The germline CDR1 and CDR2 sequences are LNHDA and SQIVND (reference sequence). The CDR3 bases are TGTGCCAGTGGACGGACAGCTTCTCCCTACAATGAGCAGTTCTTC. Translating it yields CASGRTASPYNEQFF.

The CDR3 sequence is CASSGTPQGAKNIQYF. CDR3 sequence (DNA): TGTGCCAGCAGCGGGACGCCCCAGGGAGCCAAAAACATTCAGTACTTC. This chain connects TRBV7-9 to TRBJ2-4; the D call may be TRBD1 or TRBD2 (5 bases each). Germline CDR1 and CDR2: SEHNR and FQNEAQ (reference sequence). V lost 5 bases, J lost 0 bases, and 14 bases lay in between. The CDR3 length is 16 residues.

This clonotype has more than one count but fewer than ten. The chain combines TRBV29-1 with TRBJ1-2, with TRBD1 identical over 8 bases. V lost 5 bases, J lost 4 bases, and 12 bases stayed unmatched. Germline values: CDR1 SQVTM, CDR2 ANQGSEA. The CDR3 extends over 15 amino acids. The CDR3 sequence: CSVRRTGWQIYGYTF. The CDR3 DNA sequence: TGCAGCGTTCGTAGGACAGGGTGGCAGATCTATGGCTACACCTTC.

This clonotype was recorded many times. The chain couples TRBV4-2 to TRBJ2-7; 9 bases fit TRBD1. The junction had 11 bases not matched to a gene; V was cut back by 4 bases and J by 7 bases. Germline V CDR1 and CDR2: LGHNA, YNFKEQ. The CDR3 length is 15 residues. The CDR3 DNA reads as TGTGCCAGCAGCCCGTCCGGGACAGGGTCTCGAGAGCAGTACTTC. Amino acids: CASSPSGTGSREQYF.

This clonotype showed up many times. This chain uses TRBV28 with TRBJ2-4; maybe TRBD2 (6 bases). Trimming pared 2 bases from V and 4 bases from J, leaving 24 bases between. There are 19 residues in the CDR3. The V gene's germline CDR1 is MDHEN and CDR2 SYDVKM. The CDR3 DNA sequence: TGTGCCAGCAGTTTAGGCCGGAATGAACGGCGGAGGGCAAAAAACATTCAGTACTTC. Protein sequence: CASSLGRNERRRAKNIQYF.

This clonotype was detected ten times or more. The chain is built from TRBV10-3 and TRBJ1-2; TRBD1 matches 11 bases. J was trimmed by 7 bases and V by 6 bases; bases with no gene match: 4. Germline assignment: CDR1 ENHRY and CDR2 SYGVKD. CDR3 length: 13 residues. CDR3: CAIRGTGGFGYTF. CDR3 DNA sequence: TGTGCCATCAGGGGGACAGGGGGTTTTGGCTACACCTTC.

The chain joins TRBV29-1 to TRBJ1-1; D is uncertain. V lost 5 bases and J 0 bases, leaving 16 bases between the germline ends. This CDR3 is built from 15 residues. Germline values: CDR1 SQVTM, CDR2 ANQGSEA. This chain's CDR3 is CSVFSGMTLNTEAFF. CDR3 nucleotide sequence: TGCAGCGTTTTTTCCGGGATGACTTTGAACACTGAAGCTTTCTTT.

The chain links TRBV14 to TRBJ2-2; D gene uncertain. V was shortened by 1 base and J by 4 bases, with 4 bases between the two germline ends. Looked up from germline, CDR1 is SGHDN and CDR2 is FVKESK. The CDR3 length is 13 residues. This CDR3 reads CASSQATTGELFF. The CDR3, as DNA: TGTGCCAGCAGCCAAGCAACCACCGGGGAGCTGTTTTTT.

The V gene is TRBV6-6, the J gene TRBJ2-1; no clear D gene. The CDR3 spans 17 residues. Germline V CDR1 and CDR2: MNHNY, SVGAGI (reference sequence). Trimming removed 1 base at V and 0 bases at J, with 13 bases between. The CDR3 sequence is CASSYLAVRSSYNEQFF. The DNA for the CDR3 is TGTGCCAGCAGTTACTTGGCGGTAAGAAGCTCCTACAATGAGCAGTTCTTC.

This clonotype showed up many times. The chain carries TRBV19 and TRBJ1-3, with 8 bases that match TRBD1. There are 16 residues in the CDR3. Germline trimming cut 6 bases from V and 0 bases from J; bases unmatched to any gene: 7. CDR1 is LNHDA, CDR2 SQIVND, per germline (reference sequence). The CDR3 DNA is TGTGCCAGTAGGGGACAGGCTATAATCTCTGGAAACACCATATATTTT. This codes for CASRGQAIISGNTIYF. The full variable domain, its missing parts supplied by reference TRBV19 and TRBJ1-3, is DGGITQSPKYLFRKEGQNVTLSCEQNLNHDAMYWYRQDPGQGLRLIYYSQIVNDFQKGDIAEGYSVSREKKESFPLTVTSAQKNPTAFYLCASRGQAIISGNTIYFGEGSWLTVV.

This clonotype was recorded at least ten times. The V call is TRBV7-6, the J call TRBJ2-1; D call uncertain. CDR1 and CDR2 (germline): SGHVS, FNYEAQ. Trimming took 5 bases from V and 10 from J, leaving 15 bases between them. This CDR3 has 13 residues. This chain's CDR3 is CASSNTNPGEQFF. The CDR3 region has the DNA TGTGCCAGCAGCAATACGAATCCGGGCGAGCAGTTCTTC.

The sample holds a few counts of this clonotype. V usage is TRBV5-6 and J usage is TRBJ2-1; the match to TRBD1 covers 8 bases. Germline loops: CDR1 SGHDT, CDR2 YYEEEE. Losses at the gene ends were 5 bases for V and 4 bases for J; bases not matched to a gene: 8. The CDR3 sequence is 15 residues long. CDR3 amino acids: CASRTRDRPYNEQFF. The CDR3, as DNA: TGTGCCAGCAGGACCCGGGACAGGCCGTACAATGAGCAGTTCTTC.

This clonotype has at least ten counts. The genes are TRBV7-8 and TRBJ1-6; no definite D call. This CDR3 is built from 21 residues. Germline V gives CDR1 SGHVS, CDR2 FQNEAQ. V was cut by 0 bases and J by 0 bases, with 21 bases left in between. The CDR3 sequence is CASSLAGSGPGMSSYNSPLHF. CDR3 bases: TGTGCCAGCAGCTTAGCCGGAAGTGGACCGGGTATGAGCTCCTATAATTCACCCCTCCACTTT.

This clonotype was counted ten times or more. V is TRBV7-2 and J is TRBJ1-1; maybe TRBD1 (5 bases). Trimming took 5 bases from V and 6 from J, leaving 16 bases between them. CDR3 length equals 14 residues. Germline-derived CDR1 and CDR2 are SGHTA and FQGNSA. The chain's CDR3 is CASSHMGGEAEAFF. CDR3 sequence (DNA): TGTGCCAGCAGCCATATGGGGGGTGAGGCTGAAGCTTTCTTT.